The clone carrying this TCR beta chain was picked up a small number of times. The entry originates in a study of blood T cell repertoires in COVID-19. In the authors' methods: Estimates of nucleated cell counts were drawn from the amplification of reference gene primers. TCRdb's copy holds only in-frame clones and misses some; the assay was immunoSEQ multiplex PCR. V and J calls and clone size are given by that table; D and trimming were obtained from the DNA. The table records fewer than 300,000 clones, about 80% of them present only once. This CDR3 has 15 amino acids. Unmatched junction bases numbered 9, after V lost 5 bases and J lost 6 bases. CDR1 and CDR2 (germline): SGHVS, FNYEAQ.

This receptor was identified in a woman aged 45-59 years who had recovered from COVID-19. Material for sequencing was peripheral blood. The chain employs TRBV7-6 and TRBJ2-7; 11 nucleotides match TRBD2. The DNA for the CDR3 is TGTGCCAGCAGCCCCGGGACTAGCGGCCCCTCCGAGCAGTACTTC. Its protein is CASSPGTSGPSEQYF.